Listed here are 30 T cell receptor beta chains from one sample, sequenced in a study of beta chain features in type 1 diabetes (dated by TCRdb to between 2017 and 2018). The library was made by the immunoSEQ multiplex PCR assay. The entire isolated RNA was reverse transcribed using the High Capacity cDNA Reverse Transcription Kit, and thus expressed TCRB transcripts were sequenced. Not all clones reach the TCRdb copy of this immuneACCESS table, which keeps in-frame sequences only. Checked studies attribute under half of the gap to unresolved V genes and leave the rest unexplained. Across this sample there are almost 350,000 clones, with around 7.6% seen only once. The ten most abundant clones make up 0.44% of the sample. Sequenced sample: central memory CD4+ T cells from blood. Receptors were obtained from a young woman in good health.

Only a few counts were recorded for this clone. V gene TRBV11-2 combines with J gene TRBJ2-7; D remains ambiguous. The CDR3 totals 11 residues. The V end lost 4 bases, the J end lost 3 bases, and 4 bases lay between the germline ends. Germline V gene sequence: CDR1 SGHAT, CDR2 FQNNGV. The CDR3 sequence is CASSSFYEQYF. DNA of the CDR3: TGTGCCAGCAGCTCTTTCTACGAGCAGTACTTC.

The genes are TRBV6-5 and TRBJ1-1; 9 nucleotides agree with TRBD1. Germline values: CDR1 MNHEY, CDR2 SVGAGI. The trim removed 5 bases at V and 5 bases at J, leaving 6 bases unmatched. This CDR3 has 14 amino acids. The CDR3 DNA sequence: TGTGCCAGCAGTGAATACAGGGGGCGAACTGAAGCTTTCTTT. Amino acid sequence: CASSEYRGRTEAFF.

This clone was counted a few times. The V gene is TRBV29-1, the J gene TRBJ1-1; 7 bases line up with TRBD1. Per the germline V gene, CDR1 is SQVTM and CDR2 is ANQGSEA. After removal of 6 bases from V and 0 bases from J, the junction contained 4 bases not matched to a gene. There are 13 residues in the CDR3. CDR3: CSVETGMNTEAFF. The CDR3 bases are TGCAGCGTCGAGACAGGGATGAACACTGAAGCTTTCTTT.

This chain connects TRBV29-1 to TRBJ2-1; 7 bases fit TRBD1. Germline CDR1 and CDR2: SQVTM and ANQGSEA. V lost 6 bases to trimming and J lost 4 bases; unmatched junction nucleotides: 18. The CDR3 runs to 17 residues. The CDR3 DNA reads TGCAGCGTGCTGGACGGCCTGGGACAGCCGGGATACAATGAGCAGTTCTTC. It specifies CSVLDGLGQPGYNEQFF.

The chain links TRBV7-2 to TRBJ2-7, with D tentatively TRBD1 (6 bases). The CDR3 contains 15 residues. The V gene's germline CDR1 is SGHTA and CDR2 FQGNSA. Trimming cost V 1 base and J 2 bases, with 12 bases left between them. CDR3 region: CASSLEWTETYEQYF. CDR3 nucleotides: TGTGCCAGCAGCTTAGAATGGACAGAGACCTACGAGCAGTACTTC.

This clone was counted a few times. This chain joins TRBV7-9 and TRBJ1-5, with D unresolved. There are 14 residues in the CDR3. Germline loops: CDR1 SEHNR, CDR2 FQNEAQ (reference sequence). V gave up 0 bases and J gave up 4 bases, with 7 bases separating them. The CDR3 DNA is TGTGCCAGCAGCTTAGCGGCTAGTAATCAGCCCCAGCATTTT. Translating it yields CASSLAASNQPQHF. The full variable domain, its missing parts supplied by reference TRBV7-9 and TRBJ1-5, is DTGVSQNPRHKITKRGQNVTFRCDPISEHNRLYWYRQTLGQGPEFLTYFQNEAQLEKSRLLSDRFSAERPKGSFSTLEIQRTEQGDSAMYLCASSLAASNQPQHFGDGTRLSIL.

Here the CDR3 reads CASSTAQTYEQYF. The CDR3 DNA reads as TGTGCCAGCAGCACCGCACAGACCTACGAGCAGTACTTC. This sequence joins TRBV7-8 and TRBJ2-7; D is undetermined. The CDR3 has 13 amino acids. Between the trimmed V and J ends, which lost 5 bases and 2 bases, there was a span of 10 bases. Looked up from germline, CDR1 is SGHVS and CDR2 is FQNEAQ.

This clone was recorded a few times. The chain employs TRBV10-3 and TRBJ2-6; D perhaps matches TRBD2 (5 bases). The V gene lost 11 bases and the J gene lost 1 base, with 9 bases spanning the gap. The CDR3 consists of 13 residues. Germline values: CDR1 ENHRY, CDR2 SYGVKD. The chain's CDR3 is CASGVSGANVLTF. In DNA, the CDR3 is TGTGCCTCCGGGGTTTCTGGGGCCAACGTCCTGACTTTC.

A single count supports this clone. The V and J genes are TRBV6-6 and TRBJ1-2, with TRBD1 matching over 7 bases. Per germline, CDR1 MNHNY and CDR2 SVGAGI (reference sequence). The CDR3 covers 12 residues. The V gene end was trimmed by 8 bases and the J gene end by 6 bases; junction bases not matched to a gene: 6. The CDR3 region is CASDRTGDGYTF. The CDR3 DNA reads TGTGCCAGCGACCGGACAGGAGATGGCTACACCTTC.

There are a few counts of this clone. J is TRBJ2-3 and V is TRBV7-2; no definite D call. Trimming removed 5 bases from V and 1 base from J, with 13 bases in between. The CDR3 is 15 residues long. Germline CDR1 and CDR2: SGHTA and FQGNSA. CDR3 amino acids: CASSVEGLRTDTQYF. CDR3 nucleotide sequence: TGTGCCAGCAGCGTCGAAGGGTTGCGCACAGATACGCAGTATTTT. The full variable domain, rest sourced from reference TRBV7-2 and TRBJ2-3, is GAGVSQSPSNKVTEKGKDVELRCDPISGHTALYWYRQSLGQGLEFLIYFQGNSAPDKSGLPSDRFSAERTGGSVSTLTIQRTQQEDSAVYLCASSVEGLRTDTQYFGPGTRLTVL.

This clone was seen at least ten times. The rearrangement uses TRBV28 and TRBJ2-3, with 9 bases matching TRBD1. CDR1 and CDR2 (germline): MDHEN, SYDVKM. The CDR3 has 15 residues. Trimming took 7 bases from V and 7 from J; bases not matched to a gene: 12. CDR3 DNA: TGTGCCAGCACTGGACCGGGACAGGGTTTGAATACGCAGTATTTT. It is translated as CASTGPGQGLNTQYF.

The V call is TRBV5-1, the J call TRBJ1-1; D is uncertain. V lost 5 bases and J lost 7, with 0 bases in between. The CDR3 is 8 residues long. Germline CDR1 is SGHRS and CDR2 is YFSETQ. CDR3 residues: CASSEAFF. CDR3 DNA sequence: TGCGCCAGCAGTGAAGCTTTCTTT.

This clone showed up just a few times. V usage is TRBV13 and J usage is TRBJ2-3; no firm D call. Germline assignment: CDR1 PRHDT and CDR2 FYEKMQ (reference sequence). The CDR3 loop spans 14 amino acids. Trimming pared 4 bases from V and 2 bases from J, leaving 10 bases between. The CDR3 here is CASSSRAFTDTQYF. The CDR3 nucleotides read TGTGCCAGCAGCTCTCGGGCCTTCACAGATACGCAGTATTTT.

The rearrangement links TRBV2 to TRBJ1-5, with D perhaps matching TRBD1 (6 bases). The V gene lost 5 bases and the J gene lost 7 bases, with 15 bases spanning the gap. Germline V gene sequence: CDR1 SNHLY, CDR2 FYNNEI. The CDR3 is made up of 14 amino acids. DNA of the CDR3: TGTGCCAGCAGTCAGGACAGTCCCCGCCAGCCCCAGCATTTT. Protein: CASSQDSPRQPQHF.

This clone showed up just a few times. The chain is built from TRBV5-6 and TRBJ2-6; no clear D gene. V was cut by 7 bases and J by 7 bases, with 15 bases left in between. This CDR3 is built from 14 residues. CDR1 is SGHDT and CDR2 is YYEEEE in the germline V gene. CDR3 coding DNA: TGTGCCAGCTGCGCTATGAAACGAGCCAACGTCCTGACTTTC. Residues: CASCAMKRANVLTF. Looking up the rest from reference TRBV5-6 and TRBJ2-6 gives the full variable domain: DAGVTQSPTHLIKTRGQQVTLRCSPKSGHDTVSWYQQALGQGPQFIFQYYEEEERQRGNFPDRFSGHQFPNYSSELNVNALLLGDSALYLCASCAMKRANVLTFGAGSRLTVL.

There are many counts of this clone. The genes are TRBV28 and TRBJ2-7; D may be TRBD1 (6 bases). The germline V gene encodes CDR1 MDHEN and CDR2 SYDVKM. There are 17 residues in the CDR3. V was trimmed by 5 bases and J by 2 bases, leaving 22 bases between them. The CDR3 loop reads CASSLSRNRAFPYEQYF. As DNA, the CDR3 is TGTGCCAGCAGTCTTAGTCGGAACAGGGCGTTCCCCTACGAGCAGTACTTC.

The sample holds a few counts of this clone. The V and J genes are TRBV6-6 and TRBJ2-7; no clear D gene. Trimming took off 6 bases at V and 2 bases at J, with 8 bases between the two ends. The CDR3 consists of 12 residues. Germline lookup yields CDR1 MNHNY and CDR2 SVGAGI (reference sequence). The CDR3 spells CASRSFTYEQYF. The DNA for the CDR3 is TGTGCCAGCAGGTCGTTTACCTACGAGCAGTACTTC.

This clone was observed many times. The chain links TRBV9 to TRBJ1-5; no clear D gene. The CDR3 loop spans 14 amino acids. The germline gives CDR1 SGDLS, CDR2 YYNGEE. The V and J ends lost 2 bases and 5 bases respectively, with 11 bases between them. CDR3 nucleotides: TGTGCCAGCAGCGTGTCTGCTATGGATCAGCCCCAGCATTTT. Its translation is CASSVSAMDQPQHF.

This sequence joins TRBV7-6 and TRBJ2-1; D not certain. Looked up from germline, CDR1 is SGHVS and CDR2 is FNYEAQ. Trimming took off 0 bases at V and 4 bases at J, with 4 bases between the two ends. The CDR3 extends over 13 amino acids. The CDR3, as DNA: TGTGCCAGCAGCTTAGCGATTTACAATGAGCAGTTCTTC. It specifies CASSLAIYNEQFF.

The V gene is TRBV28, the J gene TRBJ2-5; TRBD2 agrees at 12 bases. CDR1 MDHEN and CDR2 SYDVKM come from the germline V gene. This CDR3 spans 16 amino acids. J was trimmed by 5 bases and V by 7 bases; bases with no gene match: 11. The CDR3 sequence is CASNVLAGGDWETQYF. In DNA, the CDR3 is TGTGCCAGCAACGTACTAGCGGGAGGTGATTGGGAGACCCAGTACTTC.

This clone was picked up a small number of times. The V gene is TRBV5-1, the J gene TRBJ2-1; D is unresolved. The germline V gene has CDR1 SGHRS and CDR2 YFSETQ. The CDR3 has 16 residues. The V gene lost 0 bases and the J gene lost 4 bases, with 14 bases spanning the gap. The CDR3 protein is CASSLAGSPWYNEQFF. The DNA of the CDR3 is TGCGCCAGCAGCTTGGCTGGTTCGCCCTGGTACAATGAGCAGTTCTTC.

This clone was found a few times. Being one base from a much bigger clone, this may be a read error. V usage is TRBV7-2 and J usage is TRBJ2-3; no clear D gene. The V gene lost 7 bases and the J gene lost 2 bases, with 4 bases spanning the gap. Germline values: CDR1 SGHTA, CDR2 FQGNSA. There are 11 residues in the CDR3. Written as DNA, the CDR3 is TGTGCCAGCACCAACACAGATACGCAGTATTTT. Translated, it gives CASTNTDTQYF.

A few counts support this clone. The rearrangement links TRBV29-1 to TRBJ2-5; 7 bases align to TRBD1. In germline, CDR1 is SQVTM, CDR2 ANQGSEA. CDR3 length equals 13 residues. V lost 6 bases, J lost 5 bases, and 9 bases stayed unmatched. CDR3 in DNA: TGCAGCGTGGGGCAGGGGGTCGGGGAGACCCAGTACTTC. This translates into CSVGQGVGETQYF.

This clone was recorded at least ten times. The chain links TRBV28 to TRBJ2-4; the D gene could be TRBD1 or TRBD2 (6 bases each). In germline, CDR1 is MDHEN, CDR2 SYDVKM. Between the trimmed V and J ends, which lost 5 bases and 11 bases, there was a span of 13 bases. This CDR3 region has 12 residues. The CDR3 nucleotides read TGTGCCAGCAGTCTCCCTAGGGGGGTTCAGTACTTC. Its protein product is CASSLPRGVQYF.

This clone was picked up many times. The chain joins TRBV18 to TRBJ1-1; no clear D. This CDR3 is 12 amino acids long. Germline assignment: CDR1 KGHSH and CDR2 LQKENI. Trimming shortened V by 6 bases and J by 11 bases, and 16 bases separated the two germline ends. The CDR3 nucleotides read TGTGCCAGCTCCTCGCCCGGGGAATCGGCTTTCTTT. Its translation is CASSSPGESAFF.

The chain employs TRBV27 and TRBJ2-1, with D tentatively TRBD1 (6 bases). Germline loops: CDR1 MNHEY, CDR2 SMNVEV (reference sequence). The CDR3 covers 16 residues. The V and J ends lost 8 bases and 0 bases respectively, with 17 bases between them. The CDR3 spells CASPPLQGPSYNEQFF. The DNA for the CDR3 is TGTGCCAGCCCCCCTTTGCAGGGGCCCTCCTACAATGAGCAGTTCTTC.

The rearrangement links TRBV28 to TRBJ2-3; D is undetermined. V was pared by 4 bases and J by 4 bases, with 6 bases between. The CDR3 runs 12 residues. The germline V gene has CDR1 MDHEN and CDR2 SYDVKM. The CDR3 DNA reads as TGTGCCAGCAGTTCCACAGCAGATACGCAGTATTTT. Protein sequence: CASSSTADTQYF.

This clone was seen at least ten times. In nucleotides, the CDR3 is TGTGCCAGCAGTGTGAACCCGACAGGGGCGATCACAGATACGCAGTATTTT. Its translation is CASSVNPTGAITDTQYF. The gene calls are TRBV2 and TRBJ2-3; TRBD1 agrees at 8 bases. Germline values: CDR1 SNHLY, CDR2 FYNNEI. Trimming cost V 4 bases and J 2 bases; bases outside gene matches: 11. The CDR3 totals 17 residues.

This clone has only a few counts. In nucleotides, the CDR3 is TGTGCCAGCAGTCCCGGGACAGTATTCCAAGAGACCCAGTACTTC. Encoded protein: CASSPGTVFQETQYF. The genes are TRBV27 and TRBJ2-5; 7 bases align to TRBD1. V shed 5 bases and J 1 base; nucleotides not matched to a gene: 7. This CDR3 has 15 amino acids. Per the germline V gene, CDR1 is MNHEY and CDR2 is SMNVEV (reference sequence).

This clone was picked up a small number of times. The V call is TRBV6-5, the J call TRBJ2-6; maybe TRBD1 (5 bases). The ends were cut back, 6 bases at V and 0 bases at J, with 9 bases in the middle. This CDR3 contains 15 residues. Germline values: CDR1 MNHEY, CDR2 SVGAGI. The CDR3 DNA sequence: TGTGCCAGCAGAGACACAGGCTCTGGGGCCAACGTCCTGACTTTC. This encodes CASRDTGSGANVLTF.